This TCR beta chain was recorded in a study of tumor-infiltrating lymphocytes in primary liver carcinoma. cDNA specific to TCR beta was made from 500 ng of total RNA, with a constant-region primer employed for priming. ARM-PCR was slightly modified, and three nested multiplex PCR rounds with it gave rise to the TCR beta libraries. Investigators reported that the first two PCR rounds, at roughly 11 cycles each, used TRBV1-TRBV30 forward primers with a C-beta reverse primer. TCRdb re-called the multiplex PCR reads through MiXCR, storing one row per CDR3 protein. This sample has over 100,000 distinct CDR3 sequences, with roughly 75% found just once. This clonotype was counted ten times or more. Between about 17 and 34 mg of unsorted bulk tissue served as the source from which RNA and DNA were co-extracted. V lost 7 bases, J lost 5 bases, and 5 bases stayed unmatched. CDR3 length: 14 residues. CDR1 LNHDA and CDR2 SQIVND come from the germline V gene (reference sequence).

The chain links TRBV19 to TRBJ1-4; 9 nucleotides line up with TRBD1. Sample: tumor-adjacent normal liver tissue. This receptor was obtained from a woman aged 55-70 years with primary liver carcinoma and hepatitis B virus infection. For the CDR3, the DNA is TGTGCCAGTAATACCGGGACAGGGAATGAAAAACTGTTTTTT. It encodes CASNTGTGNEKLFF.